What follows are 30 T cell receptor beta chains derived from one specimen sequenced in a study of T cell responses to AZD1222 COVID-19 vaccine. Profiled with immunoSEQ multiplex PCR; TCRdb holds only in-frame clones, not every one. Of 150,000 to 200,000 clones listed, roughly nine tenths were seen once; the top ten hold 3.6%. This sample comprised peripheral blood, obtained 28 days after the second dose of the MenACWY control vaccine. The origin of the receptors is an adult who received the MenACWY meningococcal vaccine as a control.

The CDR3 nucleotides are TGTGCCAGTAGTCGGACTAGCTCCCCTCCCGGGGAGCTGTTTTTT. Translating gives CASSRTSSPPGELFF. The chain couples TRBV19 to TRBJ2-2; 8 bases are a match to TRBD2. The germline V gene has CDR1 LNHDA and CDR2 SQIVND (reference sequence). The length of the CDR3 is 15 residues. J was trimmed by 6 bases and V by 5 bases; bases with no gene match: 8.

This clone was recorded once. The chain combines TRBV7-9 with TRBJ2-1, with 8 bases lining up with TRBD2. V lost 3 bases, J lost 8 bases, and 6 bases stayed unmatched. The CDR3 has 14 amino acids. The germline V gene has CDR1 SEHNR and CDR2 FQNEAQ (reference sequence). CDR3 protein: CASSFRAGGDEQFF. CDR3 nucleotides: TGTGCCAGCAGCTTTCGGGCGGGAGGCGATGAGCAGTTCTTC.

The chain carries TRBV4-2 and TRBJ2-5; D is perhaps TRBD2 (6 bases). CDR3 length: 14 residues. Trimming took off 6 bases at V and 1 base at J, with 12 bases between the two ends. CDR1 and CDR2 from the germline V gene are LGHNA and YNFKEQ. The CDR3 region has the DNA TGTGCCAGCAGACTTGGGGACTCCCAAGAGACCCAGTACTTC. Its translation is CASRLGDSQETQYF.

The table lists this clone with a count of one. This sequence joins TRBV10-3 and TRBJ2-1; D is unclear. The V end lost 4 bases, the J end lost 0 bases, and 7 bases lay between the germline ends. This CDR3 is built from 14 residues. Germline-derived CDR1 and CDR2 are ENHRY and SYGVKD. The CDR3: CAISGASSYNEQFF. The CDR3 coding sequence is TGTGCCATCAGTGGGGCAAGCTCCTACAATGAGCAGTTCTTC.

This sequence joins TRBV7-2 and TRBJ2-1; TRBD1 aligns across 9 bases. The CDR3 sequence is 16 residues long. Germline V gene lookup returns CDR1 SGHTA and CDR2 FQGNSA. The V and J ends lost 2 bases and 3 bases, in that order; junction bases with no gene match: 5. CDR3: CASSLNRGHGYNEQFF. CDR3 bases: TGTGCCAGCAGCTTAAACAGGGGGCATGGCTACAATGAGCAGTTCTTC.

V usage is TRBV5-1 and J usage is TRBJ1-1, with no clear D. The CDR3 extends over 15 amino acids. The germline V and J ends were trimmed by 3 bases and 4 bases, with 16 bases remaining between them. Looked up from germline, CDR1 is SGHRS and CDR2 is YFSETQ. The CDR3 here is CASSSGGAESTEAFF. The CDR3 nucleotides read TGCGCCAGCAGCTCGGGAGGAGCTGAGAGCACTGAAGCTTTCTTT.

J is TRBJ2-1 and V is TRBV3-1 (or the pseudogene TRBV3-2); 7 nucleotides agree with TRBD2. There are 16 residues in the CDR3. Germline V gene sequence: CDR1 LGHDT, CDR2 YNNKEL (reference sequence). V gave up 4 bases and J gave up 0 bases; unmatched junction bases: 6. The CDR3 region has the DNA TGTGCCAGCAGCCCTCGCCTAGCGGCCTCCTACAATGAGCAGTTCTTC. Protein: CASSPRLAASYNEQFF.

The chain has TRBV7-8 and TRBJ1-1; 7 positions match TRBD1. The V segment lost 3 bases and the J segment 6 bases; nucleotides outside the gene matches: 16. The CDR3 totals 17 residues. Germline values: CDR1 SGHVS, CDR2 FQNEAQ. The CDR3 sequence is CASSLQYAGGSGAEAFF. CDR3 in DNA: TGTGCCAGCAGCTTGCAGTACGCAGGGGGTTCTGGGGCTGAAGCTTTCTTT.

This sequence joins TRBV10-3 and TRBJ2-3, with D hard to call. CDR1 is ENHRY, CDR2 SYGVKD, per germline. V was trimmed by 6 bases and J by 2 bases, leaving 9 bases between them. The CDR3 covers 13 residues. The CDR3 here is CAISHLNTDTQYF. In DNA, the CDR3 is TGTGCCATCAGCCACTTGAACACAGATACGCAGTATTTT.

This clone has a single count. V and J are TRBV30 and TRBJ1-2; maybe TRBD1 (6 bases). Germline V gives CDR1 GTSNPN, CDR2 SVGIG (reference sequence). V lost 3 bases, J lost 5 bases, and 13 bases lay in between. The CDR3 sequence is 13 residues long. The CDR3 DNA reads TGTGCCTGGAGCGCAACAGGGAGATATGGCTACACCTTC. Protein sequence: CAWSATGRYGYTF.

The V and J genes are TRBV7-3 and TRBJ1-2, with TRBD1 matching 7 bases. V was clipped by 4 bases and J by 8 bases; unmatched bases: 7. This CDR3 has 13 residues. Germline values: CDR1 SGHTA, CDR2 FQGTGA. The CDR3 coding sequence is TGTGCCAGCAGCTCAGACAGGGTCACAGGCTACACCTTC. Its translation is CASSSDRVTGYTF.

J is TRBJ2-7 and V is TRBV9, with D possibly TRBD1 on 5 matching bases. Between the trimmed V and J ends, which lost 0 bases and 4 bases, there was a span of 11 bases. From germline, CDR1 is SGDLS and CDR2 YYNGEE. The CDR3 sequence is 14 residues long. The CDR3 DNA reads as TGTGCCAGCAGCGTAGAGGGGCGTTGGTACGAGCAGTACTTC. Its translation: CASSVEGRWYEQYF.

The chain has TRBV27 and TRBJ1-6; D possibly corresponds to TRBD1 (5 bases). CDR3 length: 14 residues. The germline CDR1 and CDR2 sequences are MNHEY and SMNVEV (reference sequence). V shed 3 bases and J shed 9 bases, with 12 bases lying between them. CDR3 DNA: TGTGCCAGCAGTTTTCGGGGGAGGGGTTCACCCCTCCACTTT. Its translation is CASSFRGRGSPLHF.

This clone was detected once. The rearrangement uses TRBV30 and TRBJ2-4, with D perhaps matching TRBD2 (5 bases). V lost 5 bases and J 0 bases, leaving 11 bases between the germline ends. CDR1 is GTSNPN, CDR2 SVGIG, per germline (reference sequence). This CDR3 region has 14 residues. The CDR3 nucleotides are TGTGCCTGGGGATGGGAGAGAGCCAAAAACATTCAGTACTTC. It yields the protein CAWGWERAKNIQYF.

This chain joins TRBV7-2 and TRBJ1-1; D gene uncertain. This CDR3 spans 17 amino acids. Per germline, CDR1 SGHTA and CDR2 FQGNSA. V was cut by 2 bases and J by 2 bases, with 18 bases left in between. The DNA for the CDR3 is TGTGCCAGCAGCTTAAGTTCGGCCGCCAGCCTCAACACTGAAGCTTTCTTT. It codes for CASSLSSAASLNTEAFF.

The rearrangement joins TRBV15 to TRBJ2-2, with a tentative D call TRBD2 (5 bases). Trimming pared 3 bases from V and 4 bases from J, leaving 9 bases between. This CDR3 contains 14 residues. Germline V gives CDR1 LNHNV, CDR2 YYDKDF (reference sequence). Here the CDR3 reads CATSSYSGTGELFF. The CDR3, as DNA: TGTGCCACCAGCAGCTACAGCGGCACCGGGGAGCTGTTTTTT.

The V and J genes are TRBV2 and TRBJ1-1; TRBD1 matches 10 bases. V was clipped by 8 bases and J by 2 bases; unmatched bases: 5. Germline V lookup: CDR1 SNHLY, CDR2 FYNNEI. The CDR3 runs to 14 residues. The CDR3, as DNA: TGTGCCAGCCGGGAGACAGGGGGCAACACTGAAGCTTTCTTT. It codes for CASRETGGNTEAFF.

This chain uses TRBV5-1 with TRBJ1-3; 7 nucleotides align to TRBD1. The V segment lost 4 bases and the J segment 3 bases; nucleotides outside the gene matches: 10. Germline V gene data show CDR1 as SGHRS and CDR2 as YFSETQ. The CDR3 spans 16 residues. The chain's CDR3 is CASSPARGGGGNTIYF. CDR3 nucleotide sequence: TGCGCCAGCAGCCCGGCCAGGGGGGGTGGTGGAAACACCATATATTTT.

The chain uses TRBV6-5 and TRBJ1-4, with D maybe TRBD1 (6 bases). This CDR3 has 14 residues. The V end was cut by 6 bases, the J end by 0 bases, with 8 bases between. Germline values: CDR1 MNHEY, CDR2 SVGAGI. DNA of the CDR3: TGTGCCAGCAGGGACAGTGCAACTAATGAAAAACTGTTTTTT. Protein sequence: CASRDSATNEKLFF.

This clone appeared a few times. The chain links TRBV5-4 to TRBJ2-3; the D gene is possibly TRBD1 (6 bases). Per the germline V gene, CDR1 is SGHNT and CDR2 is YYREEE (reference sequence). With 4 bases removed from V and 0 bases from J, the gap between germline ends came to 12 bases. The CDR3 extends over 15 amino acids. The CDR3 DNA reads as TGTGCCAGCAGCCGTGGACAGCGTAGCACAGATACGCAGTATTTT. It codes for CASSRGQRSTDTQYF.

The CDR3 DNA reads as TGTGCCAGCAGTCCGGACAGGGGGGAAAAACTGTTTTTT. Protein product: CASSPDRGEKLFF. V gene TRBV6-5 combines with J gene TRBJ1-4, with 10 nucleotides matching TRBD1. J was trimmed by 8 bases and V by 5 bases; bases with no gene match: 2. CDR3 length: 13 residues. Germline CDR1 and CDR2: MNHEY and SVGAGI.

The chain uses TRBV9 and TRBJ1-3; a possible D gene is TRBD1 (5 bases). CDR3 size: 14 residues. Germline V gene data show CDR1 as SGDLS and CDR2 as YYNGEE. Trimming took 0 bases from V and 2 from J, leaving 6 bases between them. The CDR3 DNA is TGTGCCAGCAGCGTAGCAGGGACTGGAAACACCATATATTTT. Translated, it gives CASSVAGTGNTIYF.

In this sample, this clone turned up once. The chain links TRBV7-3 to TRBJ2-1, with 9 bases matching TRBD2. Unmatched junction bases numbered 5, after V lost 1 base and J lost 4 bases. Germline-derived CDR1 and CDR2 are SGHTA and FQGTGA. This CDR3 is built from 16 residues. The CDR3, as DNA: TGTGCCAGCAGCTTAAGTGCTAGCGGGGCTTACAATGAGCAGTTCTTC. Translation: CASSLSASGAYNEQFF.

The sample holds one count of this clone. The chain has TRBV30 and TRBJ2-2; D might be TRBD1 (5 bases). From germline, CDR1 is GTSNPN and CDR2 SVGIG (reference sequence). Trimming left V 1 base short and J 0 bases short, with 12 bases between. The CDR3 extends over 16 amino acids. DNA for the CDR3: TGTGCCTGGAGTGCTGACAGTCCGACGAACACCGGGGAGCTGTTTTTT. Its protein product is CAWSADSPTNTGELFF.

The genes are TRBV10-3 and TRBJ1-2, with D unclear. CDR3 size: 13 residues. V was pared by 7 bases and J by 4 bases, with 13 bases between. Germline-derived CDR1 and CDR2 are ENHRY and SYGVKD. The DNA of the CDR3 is TGTGCCATCACCGGGGATGCGGGCTATGGCTACACCTTC. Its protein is CAITGDAGYGYTF.

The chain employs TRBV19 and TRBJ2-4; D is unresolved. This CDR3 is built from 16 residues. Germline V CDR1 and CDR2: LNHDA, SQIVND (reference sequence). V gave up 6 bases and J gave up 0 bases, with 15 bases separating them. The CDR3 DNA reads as TGTGCCAGTAGACCCGATGACATACTAGCCAAAAACATTCAGTACTTC. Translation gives CASRPDDILAKNIQYF.

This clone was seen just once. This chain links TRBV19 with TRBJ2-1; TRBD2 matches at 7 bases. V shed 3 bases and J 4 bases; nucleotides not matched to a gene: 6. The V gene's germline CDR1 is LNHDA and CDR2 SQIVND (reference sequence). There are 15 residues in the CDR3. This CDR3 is CASSMGGATYNEQFF. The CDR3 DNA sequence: TGTGCCAGTAGTATGGGAGGGGCTACGTACAATGAGCAGTTCTTC.

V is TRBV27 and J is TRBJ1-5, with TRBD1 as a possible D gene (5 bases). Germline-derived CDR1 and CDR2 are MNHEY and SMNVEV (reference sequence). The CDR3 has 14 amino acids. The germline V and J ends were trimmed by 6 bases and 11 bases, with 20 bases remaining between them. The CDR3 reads CASRISRDSMAQHF. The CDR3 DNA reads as TGTGCCAGCAGGATATCTCGCGACAGTATGGCCCAGCATTTT.

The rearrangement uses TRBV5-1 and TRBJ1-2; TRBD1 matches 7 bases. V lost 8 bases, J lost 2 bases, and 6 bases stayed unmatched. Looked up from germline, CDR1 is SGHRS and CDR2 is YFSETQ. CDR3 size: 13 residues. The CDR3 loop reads CASTGARNYGYTF. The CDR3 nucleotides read TGCGCCAGTACAGGGGCCAGAAACTATGGCTACACCTTC.

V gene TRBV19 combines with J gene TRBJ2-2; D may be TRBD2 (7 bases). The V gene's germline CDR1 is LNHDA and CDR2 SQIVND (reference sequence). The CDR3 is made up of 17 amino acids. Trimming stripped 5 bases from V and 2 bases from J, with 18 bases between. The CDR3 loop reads CASSGLTGGFNTGELFF. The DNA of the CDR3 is TGTGCCAGTAGTGGCCTAACGGGGGGCTTTAACACCGGGGAGCTGTTTTTT.